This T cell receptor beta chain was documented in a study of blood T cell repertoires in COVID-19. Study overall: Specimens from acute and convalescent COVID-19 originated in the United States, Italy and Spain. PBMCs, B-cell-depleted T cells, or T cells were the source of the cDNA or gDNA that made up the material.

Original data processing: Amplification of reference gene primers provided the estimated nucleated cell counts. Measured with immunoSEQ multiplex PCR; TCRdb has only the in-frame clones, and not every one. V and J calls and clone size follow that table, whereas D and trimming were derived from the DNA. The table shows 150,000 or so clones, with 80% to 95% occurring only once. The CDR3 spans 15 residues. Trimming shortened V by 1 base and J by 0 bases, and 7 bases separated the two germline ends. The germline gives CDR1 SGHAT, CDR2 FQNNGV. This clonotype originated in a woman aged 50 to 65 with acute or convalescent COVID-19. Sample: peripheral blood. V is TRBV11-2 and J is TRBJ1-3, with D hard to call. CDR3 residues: CASSLASGSGNTIYF. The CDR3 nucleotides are TGTGCCAGCAGCTTAGCGTCCGGCTCTGGAAACACCATATATTTT.